This record covers a single T cell receptor (beta chain). The antigen is not known. Per the germline V gene, CDR1 is SGHRS and CDR2 is YFSETQ. The CDR3 sequence is 15 residues long. J was trimmed by 5 bases and V by 4 bases; bases with no gene match: 8. The data belong to a study of cytomegalovirus exposure and HLA in healthy donors. The study, taken as a whole, reports: Later analysis demonstrated an association between a missense DCLRE1C variant and TCR beta V- and J-gene trimming. Later analysis showed TCR association rates varying by HLA locus, highest for DRB1 and lowest for HLA-C.

PCR amplification relied on 60 Vbeta primers (plus 13 Jbeta primers). Data came from immunoSEQ multiplex PCR; TCRdb stores just in-frame clones and leaves some out. The table records approximately 110,000 clones, more than 65% of them present only once. The chain carries TRBV5-1 and TRBJ2-5, with TRBD1 identical over 10 bases. The material sequenced was PBMCs. This sequence originates from a human donor in good health. CDR3 sequence (DNA): TGCGCCAGCAGCGGAGGGACAGGGGCGCGCGAGACCCAGTACTTC. Amino acid sequence: CASSGGTGARETQYF.